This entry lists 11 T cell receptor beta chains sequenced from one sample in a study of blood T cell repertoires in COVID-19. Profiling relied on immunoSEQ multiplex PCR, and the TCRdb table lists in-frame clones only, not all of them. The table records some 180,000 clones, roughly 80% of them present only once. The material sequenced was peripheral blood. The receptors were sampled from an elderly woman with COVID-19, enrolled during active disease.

The CDR3 protein is CASSLTGAAEAFF. The CDR3, as DNA: TGTGCCAGCAGTCTGACAGGCGCCGCTGAAGCTTTCTTT. The chain recombines TRBV6-5 with TRBJ1-1, with D possibly TRBD1 on 6 matching bases. V was shortened by 5 bases and J by 6 bases, with 13 bases between the two germline ends. The CDR3 is made up of 13 amino acids. Germline CDR1 reads MNHEY; CDR2 reads SVGAGI.

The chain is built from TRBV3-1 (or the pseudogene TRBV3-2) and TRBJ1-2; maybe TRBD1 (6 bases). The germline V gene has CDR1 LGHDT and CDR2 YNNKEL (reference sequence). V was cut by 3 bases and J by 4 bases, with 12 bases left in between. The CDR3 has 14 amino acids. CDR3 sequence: CASSQGAQIYGYTF. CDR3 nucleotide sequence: TGTGCCAGCAGCCAGGGGGCGCAGATCTATGGCTACACCTTC.

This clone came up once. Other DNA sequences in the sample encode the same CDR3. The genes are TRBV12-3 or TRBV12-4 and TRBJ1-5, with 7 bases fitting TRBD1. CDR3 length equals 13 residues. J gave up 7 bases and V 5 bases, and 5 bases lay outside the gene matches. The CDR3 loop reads CASSGAGGQPQHF. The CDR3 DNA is TGTGCCAGCAGTGGGGCAGGGGGACAGCCCCAGCATTTT.

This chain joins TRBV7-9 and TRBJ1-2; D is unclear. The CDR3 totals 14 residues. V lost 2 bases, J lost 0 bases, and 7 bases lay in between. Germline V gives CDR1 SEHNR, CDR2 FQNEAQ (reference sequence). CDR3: CASSLLVANYGYTF. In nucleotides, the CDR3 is TGTGCCAGCAGCTTATTAGTAGCTAACTATGGCTACACCTTC.

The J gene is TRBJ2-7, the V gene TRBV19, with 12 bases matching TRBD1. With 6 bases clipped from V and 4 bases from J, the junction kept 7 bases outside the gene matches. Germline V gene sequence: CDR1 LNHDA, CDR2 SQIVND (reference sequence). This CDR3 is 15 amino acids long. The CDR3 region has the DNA TGTGCCAGTAGCAACCGGGACAGGGGGCCTTACGAGCAGTACTTC. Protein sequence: CASSNRDRGPYEQYF.

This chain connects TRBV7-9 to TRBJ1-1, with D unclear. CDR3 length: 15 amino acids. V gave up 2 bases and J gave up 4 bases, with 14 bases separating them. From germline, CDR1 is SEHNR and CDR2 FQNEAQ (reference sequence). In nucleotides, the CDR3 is TGTGCCAGCAGCTTATTTTCACAGTCGCCCACTGAAGCTTTCTTT. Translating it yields CASSLFSQSPTEAFF.

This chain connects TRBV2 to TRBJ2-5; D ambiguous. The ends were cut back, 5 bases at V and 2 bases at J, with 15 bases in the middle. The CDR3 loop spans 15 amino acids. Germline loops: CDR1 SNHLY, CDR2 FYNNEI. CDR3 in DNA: TGTGCCAGCAGTCGGTTAATCGCGACACAAGAGACCCAGTACTTC. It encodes CASSRLIATQETQYF.

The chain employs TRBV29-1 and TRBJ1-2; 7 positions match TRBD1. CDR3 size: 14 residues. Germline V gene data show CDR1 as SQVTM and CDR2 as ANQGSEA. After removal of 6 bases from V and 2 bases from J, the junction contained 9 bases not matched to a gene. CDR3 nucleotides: TGCAGCGTGTCCGGGACAGAGATAAACTATGGCTACACCTTC. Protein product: CSVSGTEINYGYTF.

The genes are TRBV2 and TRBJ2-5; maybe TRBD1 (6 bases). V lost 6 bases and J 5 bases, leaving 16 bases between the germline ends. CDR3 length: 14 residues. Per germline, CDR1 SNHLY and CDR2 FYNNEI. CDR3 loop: CASSGTGSQETQYF. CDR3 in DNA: TGTGCCAGCAGCGGTACAGGGTCCCAGGAGACCCAGTACTTC.

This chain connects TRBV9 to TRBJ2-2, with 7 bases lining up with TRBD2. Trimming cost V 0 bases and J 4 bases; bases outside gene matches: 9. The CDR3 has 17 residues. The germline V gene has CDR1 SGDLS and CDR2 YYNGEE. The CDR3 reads CASSVGAGVRGTGELFF. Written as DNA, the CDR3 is TGTGCCAGCAGCGTAGGGGCGGGGGTCCGGGGCACCGGGGAGCTGTTTTTT.

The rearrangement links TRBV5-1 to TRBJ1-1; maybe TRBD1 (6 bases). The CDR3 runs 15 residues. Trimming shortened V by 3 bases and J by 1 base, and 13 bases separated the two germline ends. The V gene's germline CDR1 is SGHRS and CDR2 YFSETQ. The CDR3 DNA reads TGCGCCAGCAGCTCGGGGACAACCAAGAACACTGAAGCTTTCTTT. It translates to CASSSGTTKNTEAFF.